This entry lists 10 T cell receptor beta chains sequenced from one sample in a study of blood T cell repertoires in COVID-19 (dated by TCRdb to 2018 to 2021). The library was prepared using the immunoSEQ multiplex PCR assay. TCRdb re-hosts the immuneACCESS table, in-frame sequences only. Its copies lack some clones; in the studies checked, an unresolved V gene accounts for under half of them, and the cause for the rest is not known. Here the sample has fewer than 250,000 clones; roughly 90% occur a single time. Around 4.8% of the sample goes to the ten largest clones. The sample consisted of peripheral blood. The source is a woman between 40 and 50 years old with acute or convalescent COVID-19.

This chain uses TRBV6-5 with TRBJ1-1; D not certain. The V gene's germline CDR1 is MNHEY and CDR2 SVGAGI. The CDR3 consists of 14 residues. V was clipped by 5 bases and J by 3 bases, with 13 bases between them. The CDR3 protein is CASSSAAGDTEAFF. The CDR3 nucleotides read TGTGCCAGCAGTAGTGCAGCGGGAGACACTGAAGCTTTCTTT.

This clone turned up a few times. The V call is TRBV4-1, the J call TRBJ1-1; TRBD1 is a possible D gene (6 bases). V lost 4 bases and J lost 1, with 16 bases in between. Germline V lookup: CDR1 MGHRA, CDR2 YSYEKL. This CDR3 has 16 amino acids. DNA for the CDR3: TGCGCCAGCAGCCTAAGTACGGGACACCGGAACACTGAAGCTTTCTTT. It is translated as CASSLSTGHRNTEAFF.

The V gene is TRBV2, the J gene TRBJ2-5; perhaps TRBD1 as D (6 bases). CDR3 length: 13 residues. V was cut by 10 bases and J by 5 bases, with 17 bases left in between. From germline, CDR1 is SNHLY and CDR2 FYNNEI. The CDR3 nucleotides are TGTGCCACGAATCCTACAGGGCTTGAGACCCAGTACTTC. It yields the protein CATNPTGLETQYF.

The chain has TRBV7-6 and TRBJ1-6; 9 bases match TRBD1. Losses at the gene ends were 2 bases for V and 8 bases for J; bases not matched to a gene: 4. CDR3 length equals 15 residues. CDR1 is SGHVS, CDR2 FNYEAQ, per germline. CDR3 nucleotides: TGTGCCAGCAGCTTAAGGGACAGGGCACATTCACCCCTCCACTTT. Protein product: CASSLRDRAHSPLHF.

This chain joins TRBV5-1 and TRBJ2-1; 9 bases align to TRBD1. V shed 0 bases and J 8 bases; nucleotides not matched to a gene: 9. In germline, CDR1 is SGHRS, CDR2 YFSETQ. The CDR3 is 16 residues long. CDR3 in amino acids: CASSLAGGTGLDEQFF. CDR3 DNA: TGCGCCAGCAGCTTGGCCGGCGGGACAGGGCTCGATGAGCAGTTCTTC.

V is TRBV4-1 and J is TRBJ1-1; D ambiguous. This CDR3 has 15 amino acids. V shed 5 bases and J shed 4 bases, with 17 bases lying between them. Germline lookup yields CDR1 MGHRA and CDR2 YSYEKL. In DNA form, the CDR3 reads TGCGCCAGCAGCTCATCGGGCGGCAGCGGCACTGAAGCTTTCTTT. Amino acid sequence: CASSSSGGSGTEAFF.

This chain links TRBV7-2 with TRBJ1-1; TRBD1 aligns across 8 bases. The CDR3 runs to 16 residues. The J segment lost 2 bases and the V segment lost 7 bases, leaving 12 bases of the junction unmatched. Per germline, CDR1 SGHTA and CDR2 FQGNSA. This chain's CDR3 is CASIRTGRIKNTEAFF. In DNA form, the CDR3 reads TGTGCCAGCATCCGGACAGGGCGGATCAAAAACACTGAAGCTTTCTTT.

The chain recombines TRBV5-8 with TRBJ2-7, with 7 bases aligning to TRBD2. This CDR3 comprises 15 residues. V was pared by 0 bases and J by 7 bases, with 10 bases of the junction left unmatched. Germline CDR1 and CDR2: SGHTS and YDEGEE. CDR3 DNA sequence: TGTGCCAGCAGCTTGGAATCCTGGGGGGGAATAGAGCAGTACGTC. Translating it yields CASSLESWGGIEQYV.

V and J are TRBV10-2 and TRBJ1-5; no definite D call. This CDR3 has 15 amino acids. V lost 7 bases to trimming and J lost 0 bases, with 13 bases between them. CDR1 is WSHSY, CDR2 SAAADI, per germline. The CDR3 sequence is CASKGGPYSNQPQHF. Here the CDR3 DNA reads TGCGCCAGCAAAGGCGGCCCCTATAGCAATCAGCCCCAGCATTTT.

This sequence joins TRBV27 and TRBJ2-5, with D possibly matching TRBD2 (5 bases). The germline gives CDR1 MNHEY, CDR2 SMNVEV (reference sequence). The CDR3 contains 16 residues. V was clipped by 6 bases and J by 4 bases, with 21 bases between them. The CDR3 bases are TGTGCCAGCAGGCGTAACGTGGCACGGAGGACAGAGACCCAGTACTTC. Protein sequence: CASRRNVARRTETQYF.